The 2 T cell receptor beta chains reported below all come from one sample, sequenced in a study of T cell responses to AZD1222 COVID-19 vaccine. Here immunoSEQ multiplex PCR was the method, and the copy in TCRdb shows in-frame clones only, minus some. This table holds around 100,000 clones, about 85% found once. Here the sequenced sample was peripheral blood, taken on day 0 of AZD1222 vaccination. The receptors shown here come from an adult in good health.

This clone was picked up one time. The rearrangement links TRBV7-2 to TRBJ1-2; 7 positions match TRBD1. Looked up from germline, CDR1 is SGHTA and CDR2 is FQGNSA. The V segment lost 0 bases and the J segment 3 bases; nucleotides outside the gene matches: 7. The CDR3 is 16 residues long. The CDR3 here is CASSLAPGTAHYGYTF. CDR3 sequence (DNA): TGTGCCAGCAGCTTAGCGCCGGGGACAGCCCACTATGGCTACACCTTC.

The V and J genes are TRBV3-1 (or the pseudogene TRBV3-2) and TRBJ2-1; D gene uncertain. The CDR3 has 16 residues. V lost 4 bases and J 0 bases, leaving 13 bases between the germline ends. CDR1 LGHDT and CDR2 YNNKEL come from the germline V gene (reference sequence). Here the CDR3 DNA reads TGTGCCAGCAGCCCCGCCAGGTGGAGCTCCTACAATGAGCAGTTCTTC. This encodes CASSPARWSSYNEQFF.